This T cell receptor (beta chain) derives from a study of a mutant IDH1 vaccine in newly diagnosed glioma. Study background: The patients received vaccinations eight times, in weeks 1, 3, 5, 7, 11, 15, 19 and 23. In some groups vaccination began 4-6 weeks post-radiotherapy; others received it with temozolomide. General study findings and limits: Top peripheral T cell clonotype shifts appeared unrelated to pseudoprogression.

Described time point: week 23, last vaccination. Mutant IDH1 20-mer peptide, at 300 ug, made up each vaccine dose, with topical imiquimod. This clone occurred once. Its antigen is unknown. This table comes from immunoSEQ multiplex PCR, and its TCRdb copy is limited to in-frame clones, with some not included. The sample lists roughly 29,000 clones; more than 70% were seen once. This material consisted of PBMCs, taken from a glioma patient whose treatment included an IDH1 peptide vaccine. The sequence was obtained from a woman aged 18-29 years with glioma.

The CDR3 is CASSSTDTQYF. The DNA for the CDR3 is TGTGCCAGCAGTTCCACAGATACGCAGTATTTT. The chain has TRBV2 and TRBJ2-3; D ambiguous. The CDR3 has 11 amino acids. Germline loops: CDR1 SNHLY, CDR2 FYNNEI. With 5 bases removed from V and 2 bases from J, the gap between germline ends came to 2 bases. Complete variable domain (other parts from reference TRBV2 and TRBJ2-3): EPEVTQTPSHQVTQMGQEVILRCVPISNHLYFYWYRQILGQKVEFLVSFYNNEISEKSEIFDDQFSVERPDGSNFTLKIRSTKLEDSAMYFCASSSTDTQYFGPGTRLTVL.